The present entry profiles one T cell receptor (beta chain) with its context. This clonotype was seen a handful of times. Its cognate antigen has yet to be identified. No per-base quality is available; no much larger clone lies one base away. The data are from a study of human T cells and chemical hapten exposure (dated by TCRdb to the early 2020s). Describing the broader study: For sensitization, 2% DPC in acetone was applied to an approximately 2 cm by approximately 2 cm area of upper inner arm skin. Blood for TCR sequencing was provided by twenty-nine alopecia patients at one to four time points (pre-sensitization, 2, 6 and 24 weeks). Patch testing was performed on the upper back with Finn chambers containing 0.01% DPC, and the patch tests were scored after 6 days according to International Contact Dermatitis Research Group standards. Libraries were combined into a pool for sequencing, and differences in TCR yield between samples came mainly from small differences in library volumes within the pool. Throughout the approximately 22-week study period, patients were also given weekly therapeutic DPC doses on the scalp. In alopecia patients, the study followed how the peripheral blood TCR repertoire changed in vivo over primary and secondary sensitization to diphenylcyclopropenone (DPC), a hapten. Blood was sampled from patients pre-sensitization (week 0) and at 2, 6 and about 24 weeks after DPC sensitization. Most of the patients in the cohort were female, and the cohort covered alopecia areata with under or over 50% scalp involvement, alopecia totalis and alopecia universalis. Paper-wide results and their limitations: Compared with pre-sensitization or healthy control sets, expanded TCRs formed significantly more large CDR3 similarity clusters, which is consistent with antigen-driven responses. All patients had alopecia, a presumed autoimmune disease, so their immune response might differ from that of healthy individuals. DPC sensitization did not change the number of TCRs with a frequency above 1 in 1000, and there was no evidence of changes in global repertoire structure. After repeated subsampling, changes were observed in the strength of the expansion versus patch-test correlation and in the threshold at which the correlation became significant. Patch test score was positively correlated with the number of PT1 expanded TCRs, with significance at thresholds 8, 16 and 32 but not at 4.

The label giving this sample's time point can be read as: patch test 1, 2 weeks after DPC sensitization. This sample's treatment or condition label indicates: therapeutic diphenylcyclopropenone sensitization with weekly scalp DPC. Blood at each patch-test visit was drawn before the patch test was applied. To be eligible, patients had to be aged 18 to 70, diagnosed with alopecia and judged suitable for DPC therapy, while pregnant patients were excluded. Total RNA was isolated from unfractionated whole blood collected in Tempus Blood RNA tubes. The CDR3, from cysteine to phenylalanine, totals 17 residues. The kept DNA is CDR3 alone, 51 bases in frame from the first base. CDR1 is given as SGHDT and CDR2 as YYEEEE, both from the germline V gene. The junction carries 16 bases between V and J, which are trimmed by 1 base and 1 base respectively. Libraries were constructed by RACE. The instrument given in TCRdb is NextSeq 500. Library preparation attached unique molecular identifiers to individual cDNA molecules for quantitative, reproducible TCR counting. For every blood RNA sample, sequencing covered both the TCR alpha and TCR beta chains. The authors' pipeline ran thus. Samples had a median of 95,638 TCRs, with a range from roughly 23,224 to 750,000. V, J and CDR3 annotation of the TCR reads was performed with the Decombinator software suite. To make PS versus PT1 abundance plots, every sample was subsampled to the same number of TCRs (28,000). Expanded TCRs were defined as absent before sensitization and observed at least eight times at the 2-week time point. TCRdb reprocessed the public reads (quality trimming at Q25 with fastp, clone calling with MiXCR) and kept in-frame beta chains. CDR3 protein sequences are deduplicated, and each keeps its most common genes and DNA. The V and J calls come from TCRdb's annotation, not from the publication. The sample table holds approximately 74,000 distinct CDR3 sequences, of which about 32% were seen once. The top ten hold roughly 9.8% of the sample.

The sample in question was whole blood, obtained in connection with sensitization to the hapten diphenylcyclopropenone (DPC). The V and J segments used are TRBV5-6 and TRBJ2-3; the D gene cannot be named for sure. This clonotype was obtained from a man between 35 and 55 years old with alopecia areata. Some clones in this sample may be carry-over from other donors' samples. The CDR3 region has the sequence CASSLCLSAECTDTQYF. The DNA sequence reads TGTGCCAGCAGCTTGTGTTTATCGGCAGAATGCACAGATACGCAGTATTTT.